The rows below give T cell receptor beta chains drawn from one sample of a study of PD-1 blockade in mismatch repair-deficient tumors. Clones were read by immunoSEQ multiplex PCR, and TCRdb kept only the in-frame ones, dropping some. The sample consists of more than 90,000 clones, about 83% of them appearing once. The sample consisted of peripheral blood, taken about 60 weeks after starting pembrolizumab. The receptors originated from an adult with mismatch repair-deficient cancer. CDR3s include the opening cysteine and the closing phenylalanine or tryptophan. The D gene is left open where the match is weak. Some rows mark clone size as missing; the rest say once, few, many or name a class of expanded clone.

J gene | D gene | V gene | clone size | CDR3 DNA | CDR3 protein
TRBJ2-5 | TRBD2 | TRBV10-2 | once | TGCGCCAGCAGCGCCCTGGGAGCGGGGGGAGAGACCCAGTACTTC | CASSALGAGGETQYF
TRBJ2-7 | NA | TRBV28 | few | TGTGCCAGCAGTTACGCGTCCATTCCCCCGAGGCAGTACTTC | CASSYASIPPRQYF
TRBJ2-1 | NA | TRBV7-2 | NA | TGTGCCAGCAGCTTAGCGGGGTTCTCCTACAATGAGCAGTTCTTC | CASSLAGFSYNEQFF
TRBJ1-2 | NA | TRBV5-3 | once | TGTGCCAGCAGCTTAGCAGGGCCGGGCGGCTACACCTTC | CASSLAGPGGYTF
TRBJ1-2 | NA | TRBV6-5 | few | TGTGCCAGCAGTTACTCGGGGGGCAGAGCTAACTATGGCTACACCTTC | CASSYSGGRANYGYTF
TRBJ2-5 | NA | TRBV5-1 | once | TGCGCCAGCAGGTTGGAAGGGGGAGGGCCACTCGAGACCCAGTACTTC | CASRLEGGGPLETQYF
TRBJ1-1 | TRBD1 | TRBV6-5 | NA | TGTGCCAGCACACAAGGCAGGGGGCGAAGCACTGAAGCTTTCTTT | CASTQGRGRSTEAFF
TRBJ2-3 | NA | TRBV6-5 | NA | TGTGCCAGCAGTTATGGGGCGGCATTCACAGATACGCAGTATTTT | CASSYGAAFTDTQYF
TRBJ2-7 | NA | TRBV7-7 | once | TGTGCTAGCAGCATGGGACTGGGAGCCTACGAGCAGTACTTC | CASSMGLGAYEQYF
TRBJ1-5 | NA | TRBV5-6 | NA | TGTGCCAGCAGCGACAACTGGGGCGGTAACCAGCCCCAGCATTTT | CASSDNWGGNQPQHF
TRBJ2-1 | NA | TRBV4-2 | NA | TGTGCCAGCAGCCCCGGCTGGGATGAGCAGTTCTTC | CASSPGWDEQFF
TRBJ2-1 | TRBD2 | TRBV5-1 | NA | TGCGCCAGCAGCTTGTCTAGCGGGGACAATGAGCAGTTCTTC | CASSLSSGDNEQFF
TRBJ2-3 | NA | TRBV30 | NA | TGTGCCTGGAGTGTAGGGCGGGGCCACACAGATACGCAGTATTTT | CAWSVGRGHTDTQYF
TRBJ2-7 | TRBD2 | TRBV9 | few | TGTGCCAGCAGCGTGAGCGGCGGGCGGGAGGGCTACGAGCAGTACTTC | CASSVSGGREGYEQYF
TRBJ1-2 | NA | TRBV19 | NA | TGTGCCAGTAGTATGCTTGAAGGCCGTAACTATGGCTACACCTTC | CASSMLEGRNYGYTF
TRBJ1-2 | NA | TRBV10-1 | NA | TGCGCCAGCAGTGACAGTCCAAGCTATGGCTACACCTTC | CASSDSPSYGYTF
TRBJ2-1 | TRBD2 | TRBV4-3 | NA | TGCGCCAGCAGCCAAGTCGCTCTAGCGGGAGGGGCTTACAATGAGCAGTTCTTC | CASSQVALAGGAYNEQFF
TRBJ2-2 | TRBD2 | TRBV6-5 | NA | TGTGCCAGCAGTAACTTACTAGCGGGAGATACCGGGGAGCTGTTTTTT | CASSNLLAGDTGELFF
TRBJ1-1 | NA | TRBV5-1 | NA | TGCGCCAGCAGCTCGGGGACAACGGGGGGCACTGAAGCTTTCTTT | CASSSGTTGGTEAFF
TRBJ2-7 | NA | TRBV7-2 | NA | TGTGCCAGCAGCTTAAATTCAGGACACTACGAGCAGTACTTC | CASSLNSGHYEQYF
TRBJ2-1 | NA | TRBV7-8 | NA | TGTGCCAGCAGCCCCGGAGCAGCTGAGCAGTTCTTC | CASSPGAAEQFF
TRBJ2-1 | NA | TRBV2 | NA | TGTGCCAGCAGTATGACTAGTTCCTACAATGAGCAGTTCTTC | CASSMTSSYNEQFF
TRBJ1-1 | TRBD1 | TRBV11-3 | NA | TGTGCCAGCAGTCCGGGACAGATGTTGTACACTGAAGCTTTCTTT | CASSPGQMLYTEAFF
TRBJ2-1 | NA | TRBV5-6 | once | TGTGCCAGCGTGGACAGAGACTCCTACAATGAGCAGTTCTTC | CASVDRDSYNEQFF
TRBJ1-1 | NA | TRBV7-9 | NA | TGTGCCAGCAGCTTAGGATCCCCGGGTACTGAAGCTTTCTTT | CASSLGSPGTEAFF
TRBJ2-1 | TRBD2 | TRBV9 | NA | TGTGCCAGCAGCACTAGCGCCTACAATGAGCAGTTCTTC | CASSTSAYNEQFF
TRBJ2-7 | NA | TRBV7-9 | NA | TGTGCCAGCAGCTTAGGGACTGGGAAGAGCTCCTACGAGCAGTACTTC | CASSLGTGKSSYEQYF
TRBJ1-2 | NA | TRBV27 | NA | TGTGCCAGCAGTTTACGGGGCCCCTTAGACTATGGCTACACCTTC | CASSLRGPLDYGYTF
TRBJ2-7 | NA | TRBV7-2 | NA | TGTGCCAGCAGCCCACGGACAGTCTACGAGCAGTACTTC | CASSPRTVYEQYF
TRBJ1-1 | NA | TRBV7-9 | NA | TGTGCCAGCAGCTCCCCGAGCCAGACAGCCTCGAACACTGAAGCTTTCTTT | CASSSPSQTASNTEAFF
TRBJ1-5 | NA | TRBV12-5 | NA | TGTGCTAGTGGTCCCCCACCCCCAGGGGCTGGGGGCAATCAGCCCCAGCATTTT | CASGPPPPGAGGNQPQHF
TRBJ2-1 | TRBD2 | TRBV7-2 | NA | TGTGCCAGCAGCTTAGTTAGTCTAGCGGATACGAATGAGCAGTTCTTC | CASSLVSLADTNEQFF
TRBJ2-1 | TRBD2 | TRBV19 | NA | TGTGCCAGTAGTACCCCGGGGGGAGTTGAGCAGTTCTTC | CASSTPGGVEQFF
TRBJ2-1 | NA | TRBV6-6 | NA | TGTGCCATCTCGGGAAACAATGAGCAGTTCTTC | CAISGNNEQFF
TRBJ2-1 | NA | TRBV11-2 | NA | TGTGCCAGCAGCTTGCCGCTAGCACGCTCCTACAATGAGCAGTTCTTC | CASSLPLARSYNEQFF
TRBJ2-7 | TRBD2 | TRBV25-1 | NA | TGTGCCAGCAGTGACCGACTAGCGGGAGTCGAGCAGTACTTC | CASSDRLAGVEQYF
TRBJ2-4 | NA | TRBV5-1 | NA | TGCGCCAGCAGCTTGGCCCTAGGGGGGGCGAACATTCAGTACTTC | CASSLALGGANIQYF
TRBJ1-1 | NA | TRBV11-2 | NA | TGTGCCAGCAGCTTGGGTTGGTCAGGGATCGGAACAACTGAAGCTTTCTTT | CASSLGWSGIGTTEAFF
TRBJ2-3 | TRBD2 | TRBV18 | NA | TGTGCCAGCTCACCGCCGCTAGCGGAGGAAGACACAGATACGCAGTATTTT | CASSPPLAEEDTDTQYF
TRBJ1-2 | NA | TRBV27 | NA | TGTGCCAGCAGTCCCCGACGAGGAGCTGGCTACACCTTC | CASSPRRGAGYTF
TRBJ1-1 | NA | TRBV29-1 | NA | TGCAGCGTTGTTATTACTGAAGCTTTCTTT | CSVVITEAFF
TRBJ1-2 | TRBD1 | TRBV4-2 | NA | TGTGCCAGCAGCCCCCGGGGCGGGACAGGGACGGGCTATGGCTACACCTTC | CASSPRGGTGTGYGYTF
TRBJ2-2 | NA | TRBV5-1 | few | TGCGCCAGCAAGCCGCGAGATGCCGGGGAGCTGTTTTTT | CASKPRDAGELFF
TRBJ1-2 | NA | TRBV28 | NA | TGTGCCAGCAGTTCCAGGGTTCTCGAGTTAAAAGGCTACACCTTC | CASSSRVLELKGYTF
TRBJ2-7 | NA | TRBV2 | NA | TGTGCCAGCACCGCTCGGGGGGCGATCTACGAGCAGTACTTC | CASTARGAIYEQYF
TRBJ2-1 | TRBD1 | TRBV2 | once | TGTGCCAGCAGACCTAACCCGACAGGGGACAATGAGCAGTTCTTC | CASRPNPTGDNEQFF
TRBJ1-2 | NA | TRBV5-8 | NA | TGTGCCAGCAGCTTGAGCTTACTCGATGGCTACACCTTC | CASSLSLLDGYTF
TRBJ2-3 | TRBD1 | TRBV7-9 | NA | TGTGCCAGCAGCTCAGGGGGACAGGGGGCGAGCACAGATACGCAGTATTTT | CASSSGGQGASTDTQYF
TRBJ2-2 | NA | TRBV7-7 | few | TGTGCTAGCAGCTCGGAGGCCGGGGAGCTGTTTTTT | CASSSEAGELFF
TRBJ2-5 | TRBD2 | TRBV25-1 | NA | TGTGCCAGCAGTGAAAGGTTTTCTCGTAGCGGGAGAGAAGAGACCCAGTACTTC | CASSERFSRSGREETQYF